This paragraph covers one TCR beta chain sequence. V shed 3 bases and J shed 6 bases, with 21 bases lying between them. Germline V gene sequence: CDR1 KGHSH, CDR2 LQKENI. The CDR3 totals 17 residues. TCRdb's table, derived via immunoSEQ multiplex PCR, lists solely in-frame clones and lacks some. The table has approximately 62,000 clones, about 89% seen once. These data are taken from a study of glioma-infiltrating T cells after dendritic cell vaccination. Time point: after dendritic cell vaccination, including at tumor progression/relapse. The receptor's source is a human donor with glioblastoma. The V and J genes are TRBV18 and TRBJ2-1; D possibly corresponds to TRBD1 (5 bases). Sequencing used blood, obtained after dendritic cell vaccination. The CDR3 sequence is CASSPFEGQGFFNEQFF. CDR3 DNA: TGTGCCAGCTCACCGTTTGAAGGCCAGGGATTCTTCAATGAGCAGTTCTTC. The whole variable domain, filled in from reference TRBV18 and TRBJ2-1, reads NAGVMQNPRHLVRRRGQEARLRCSPMKGHSHVYWYRQLPEEGLKFMVYLQKENIIDESGMPKERFSAEFPKEGPSILRIQQVVRGDSAAYFCASSPFEGQGFFNEQFFGPGTRLTVL.